These 22 T cell receptor beta chains came from one sample sequenced in a study of T-cell memory formation after mild COVID-19 (dated by TCRdb to the early 2020s). The method was 5' RACE. Sequencing took place on an Illumina NovaSeq 6000. TCRdb ran its own pipeline on the public reads, namely fastp trimming at Q25 and MiXCR clone calling, and kept in-frame beta chains. When rows share a CDR3 protein, they turn into one entry using the most common DNA and genes. The sample table records 340,000 or so distinct CDR3 sequences; over 10% of these occur just once. The ten largest make up about a fifth of the sample. Sequenced material: PBMCs or a T cell subset sorted from them (not recorded which). These receptors were obtained from a young man who had mild COVID-19 (a few samples of this study predate the infection). The sample titles of this study are shuffled in the database, so cell type and time point are left out; the donor was told from shared clones.

The table lists this clonotype with a few counts. The genes are TRBV27 and TRBJ1-2; the match to TRBD1 covers 10 bases. Germline V gene data show CDR1 as MNHEY and CDR2 as SMNVEV (reference sequence). The V gene end was trimmed by 3 bases and the J gene end by 5 bases; junction bases not matched to a gene: 12. This CDR3 comprises 17 residues. The CDR3 loop is CASSFRTGGNLGYGYTF. Written as DNA, the CDR3 is TGTGCCAGCAGTTTTCGGACAGGGGGGAATTTGGGTTATGGCTACACCTTC.

This clonotype was seen many times. The chain recombines TRBV7-6 with TRBJ2-1; 10 bases are shared with TRBD2. Per germline, CDR1 SGHVS and CDR2 FNYEAQ. V gave up 5 bases and J gave up 4 bases; unmatched junction bases: 11. The CDR3 length is 17 residues. The CDR3 loop is CASSKRASGGEYNEQFF. The CDR3 nucleotides read TGTGCCAGCAGCAAGCGGGCTAGCGGGGGCGAATACAATGAGCAGTTCTTC.

This clonotype was recorded at least ten times. The chain combines TRBV11-2 with TRBJ1-1; tentative D call: TRBD1 (5 bases). The germline gives CDR1 SGHAT, CDR2 FQNNGV. The CDR3 consists of 17 residues. Trimming cost V 5 bases and J 0 bases, with 19 bases left between them. CDR3 protein: CASSLTVLPGVNTEAFF. In DNA, the CDR3 is TGTGCCAGCAGCCTCACCGTCCTACCGGGGGTGAACACTGAAGCTTTCTTT.

The chain is built from TRBV10-3 and TRBJ2-7, with 10 bases matching TRBD2. V lost 10 bases and J lost 0; bases outside the gene matches: 12. Germline CDR1 ENHRY, CDR2 SYGVKD. The CDR3 consists of 16 residues. CDR3 residues: CATNVNSGGSSYEQYF. CDR3 coding DNA: TGTGCCACCAATGTCAATAGCGGGGGGAGCTCCTACGAGCAGTACTTC.

Ten or more counts support this clonotype. The genes are TRBV15 and TRBJ2-3; D possibly corresponds to TRBD2 (5 bases). There are 18 residues in the CDR3. CDR1 and CDR2 from the germline V gene are LNHNV and YYDKDF (reference sequence). The V and J ends lost 0 bases and 2 bases respectively, with 18 bases between them. CDR3 coding DNA: TGTGCCACCAGCAGAGATCCACCAGCGGCCAAGTACACAGATACGCAGTATTTT. Encoded protein: CATSRDPPAAKYTDTQYF.

The chain uses TRBV6-2 or TRBV6-3 and TRBJ2-2; D call uncertain. Trimming took off 6 bases at V and 6 bases at J, with 8 bases between the two ends. This CDR3 is built from 12 residues. CDR1 is MNHEY, CDR2 SVGEGT, per germline. Written as DNA, the CDR3 is TGTGCCAGCAGGGATGGAGCCGGGGAGCTGTTTTTT. Amino acids: CASRDGAGELFF.

The chain uses TRBV4-1 and TRBJ2-2; 9 bases are a match to TRBD1. The CDR3 is 16 amino acids. Germline V lookup: CDR1 MGHRA, CDR2 YSYEKL. V lost 1 base to trimming and J lost 5 bases; unmatched junction nucleotides: 5. The CDR3 loop is CASSQVRTGVTGELFF. The CDR3 DNA sequence: TGCGCCAGCAGCCAAGTCAGGACAGGGGTGACCGGGGAGCTGTTTTTT.

This clonotype was seen more than once but under ten times. V usage is TRBV7-9 and J usage is TRBJ2-3; D remains ambiguous. This CDR3 is 14 amino acids long. V gave up 5 bases and J gave up 0 bases, with 9 bases separating them. Per germline, CDR1 SEHNR and CDR2 FQNEAQ (reference sequence). The CDR3: CASSTDGSTDTQYF. DNA of the CDR3: TGTGCCAGCAGCACGGACGGAAGCACAGATACGCAGTATTTT. Combining the CDR3 with reference TRBV7-9 and TRBJ2-3 gives the whole variable domain DTGVSQNPRHKITKRGQNVTFRCDPISEHNRLYWYRQTLGQGPEFLTYFQNEAQLEKSRLLSDRFSAERPKGSFSTLEIQRTEQGDSAMYLCASSTDGSTDTQYFGPGTRLTVL.

This clonotype was counted between two and nine times. V usage is TRBV5-4 and J usage is TRBJ1-2, with D hard to call. The CDR3 consists of 12 residues. Trimming took off 1 base at V and 5 bases at J, with 6 bases between the two ends. Germline V gene lookup returns CDR1 SGHNT and CDR2 YYREEE (reference sequence). CDR3 region: CASSLFSYGYTF. The CDR3 DNA sequence: TGTGCCAGCAGCTTGTTTTCTTATGGCTACACCTTC.

The chain links TRBV4-1 to TRBJ2-1; 9 nucleotides align to TRBD2. This CDR3 has 19 amino acids. Per the germline V gene, CDR1 is MGHRA and CDR2 is YSYEKL. With V trimmed by 4 bases and J by 0 bases, 13 bases remained unmatched. As DNA, the CDR3 is TGCGCCAGCAGCCCGAACCTAGCGGGGTATCGGGGCTCCTACAATGAGCAGTTCTTC. It is translated as CASSPNLAGYRGSYNEQFF.

The rearrangement joins TRBV10-3 to TRBJ2-2; 7 nucleotides line up with TRBD1. CDR3 length: 16 amino acids. Germline V gene data show CDR1 as ENHRY and CDR2 as SYGVKD. Trimming removed 8 bases from V and 0 bases from J; junction bases left unmatched: 9. DNA of the CDR3: TGTGCCATCTCCCCACAGGGGTCAGCGAACACCGGGGAGCTGTTTTTT. Its translation is CAISPQGSANTGELFF.

This clonotype was seen a few times. This chain connects TRBV7-9 to TRBJ2-7; 11 bases align to TRBD2. Germline lookup yields CDR1 SEHNR and CDR2 FQNEAQ (reference sequence). V gave up 6 bases and J gave up 2 bases; unmatched junction bases: 6. The CDR3 length is 15 residues. The chain's CDR3 is CASRSTSGSPYEQYF. The CDR3 DNA reads TGTGCCAGCAGATCAACTAGCGGGAGTCCCTACGAGCAGTACTTC.

This clonotype was seen a few times. The chain has TRBV6-5 and TRBJ1-1; 7 positions match TRBD1. The CDR3 contains 15 residues. Trimming at V came to 3 bases and at J to 4 bases, leaving 8 bases not matched to a gene. Germline V gives CDR1 MNHEY, CDR2 SVGAGI. CDR3 residues: CASSYFGSGGTEAFF. The CDR3 nucleotides are TGTGCCAGCAGTTATTTCGGGTCAGGGGGCACTGAAGCTTTCTTT.

The chain joins TRBV7-2 to TRBJ2-1; TRBD2 might be the D (5 bases). V shed 3 bases and J shed 0 bases, with 9 bases lying between them. The germline V gene encodes CDR1 SGHTA and CDR2 FQGNSA. This CDR3 has 15 amino acids. Written as DNA, the CDR3 is TGTGCCAGCAGCTTGGCGGGTCGCTCCTACAATGAGCAGTTCTTC. Residues: CASSLAGRSYNEQFF.

This clonotype was seen at least ten times. V usage is TRBV6-5 and J usage is TRBJ1-2; D possibly corresponds to TRBD1 (5 bases). Germline lookup yields CDR1 MNHEY and CDR2 SVGAGI. V was pared by 5 bases and J by 5 bases, with 18 bases between. The CDR3 contains 15 residues. CDR3 bases: TGTGCCAGCAGTCAGGGCTATGGGGGGTCTTATGGCTACACCTTC. Translating it yields CASSQGYGGSYGYTF.

The chain links TRBV20-1 to TRBJ2-1; the D gene is possibly TRBD1 (6 bases). V was shortened by 1 base and J by 3 bases, with 16 bases between the two germline ends. The germline CDR1 and CDR2 sequences are DFQATT and SNEGSKA (reference sequence). This CDR3 has 16 amino acids. In nucleotides, the CDR3 is TGCAGTGCTAGAGCTACCCGGCAGGGGAGCTACAATGAGCAGTTCTTC. This gives the protein CSARATRQGSYNEQFF.

CDR3 bases: TGCAGTGCTAGAGGGCCGGCAGGGCAGCCCCAGCATTTT. This gives the protein CSARGPAGQPQHF. This chain joins TRBV20-1 and TRBJ1-5, with a possible D match to TRBD1 (5 bases). From germline, CDR1 is DFQATT and CDR2 SNEGSKA (reference sequence). This CDR3 region has 13 residues. Trimming left V 1 base short and J 7 bases short, with 11 bases between.

Many counts were recorded for this clonotype. The chain is built from TRBV6-5 and TRBJ2-4; tentative D call: TRBD1 (6 bases). Trimming removed 2 bases at V and 0 bases at J, with 20 bases between. This CDR3 is 19 amino acids long. Germline CDR1 and CDR2: MNHEY and SVGAGI. The CDR3 loop reads CASSYREWGRGLAKNIQYF. The CDR3 nucleotides read TGTGCCAGCAGTTACCGCGAGTGGGGCAGGGGTTTAGCCAAAAACATTCAGTACTTC.

This clonotype has only a few counts. This chain joins TRBV5-1 and TRBJ2-1; D unclear. This CDR3 has 13 residues. Trimming stripped 4 bases from V and 9 bases from J, with 14 bases between. Germline V gene lookup returns CDR1 SGHRS and CDR2 YFSETQ. The chain's CDR3 is CASSREPSGEQFF. CDR3 DNA sequence: TGCGCCAGCAGCCGCGAGCCGTCGGGTGAGCAGTTCTTC.

There are a few counts of this clonotype. This sequence joins TRBV7-6 and TRBJ2-2; no clear D. CDR3 size: 12 residues. Trimming removed 6 bases from V and 5 bases from J, with 7 bases in between. Germline CDR1 reads SGHVS; CDR2 reads FNYEAQ. The CDR3 region has the DNA TGTGCCAGCAGTTTCATGACCGGGGAGCTGTTTTTT. This sequence encodes CASSFMTGELFF.

The chain employs TRBV7-8 and TRBJ1-3; D remains ambiguous. CDR3 size: 14 residues. CDR1 is SGHVS, CDR2 FQNEAQ, per germline. Trimming pared 2 bases from V and 0 bases from J, leaving 5 bases between. The DNA for the CDR3 is TGTGCCAGCAGCTTATTCTTCTCTGGAAACACCATATATTTT. It encodes CASSLFFSGNTIYF.

CDR3 region: CASSEIRNTEAFF. CDR3 DNA: TGTGCCAGCAGTGAGATCAGGAACACTGAAGCTTTCTTT. The chain has TRBV25-1 and TRBJ1-1; D is uncertain. CDR1 and CDR2 (germline): MGHDK, SYGVNS. With 3 bases removed from V and 1 base from J, the gap between germline ends came to 6 bases. The CDR3 is 13 amino acids.